The 23 T cell receptor beta chains presented below share a single source sample, sequenced in a study of T cells in Graves' hyperthyroidism and ophthalmopathy (dated by TCRdb to the late 2010s). The library was prepared using multiplex PCR. Sequencing took place on an Illumina HiSeq 2000. Amplification of TCR beta CDR3 regions was carried out from RNA transcripts. The TCR CDR3 was subjected to a first round of RT-PCR using the HTBI primer set and the Qiagen OneStep RT-PCR kit. TCRdb redid the processing of the public reads, applying fastp at Q25 and MiXCR, and retained in-frame beta chains. Records with the same CDR3 protein are collapsed into one entry carrying the most frequent genes and DNA. A total of fewer than 300,000 distinct CDR3 sequences appear in this sample, about 15% of them only once. The ten top clones hold roughly 31% of the sample. Sequences were obtained from blood. These receptors all stem from a woman in her fifties or sixties with Graves' hyperthyroidism that later progressed to Graves' ophthalmopathy.

This clonotype has ten or more counts. The chain is built from TRBV6-1 and TRBJ2-1, with 7 nucleotides matching TRBD1. V trimming: 5 bases; J trimming: 4 bases; junction bases outside the gene matches: 8. The CDR3 has 15 residues. CDR1 is MNHNS, CDR2 SASEGT, per germline. The CDR3 DNA reads TGTGCCAGCAGTTACCGGGACAGAGTTTACAATGAGCAGTTCTTC. Translation gives CASSYRDRVYNEQFF.

This clonotype was seen at least ten times. The CDR3 region is CASSVPKGDTQYF. The DNA of the CDR3 is TGTGCCAGCAGTGTCCCCAAGGGGGATACGCAGTATTTT. This chain links TRBV2 with TRBJ2-3; a weak D match, TRBD1 (5 bases). The CDR3 consists of 13 residues. Per the germline V gene, CDR1 is SNHLY and CDR2 is FYNNEI. The germline V and J ends were trimmed by 4 bases and 6 bases, with 11 bases remaining between them. Based on the CDR3 plus reference TRBV2 and TRBJ2-3, the full variable domain is EPEVTQTPSHQVTQMGQEVILRCVPISNHLYFYWYRQILGQKVEFLVSFYNNEISEKSEIFDDQFSVERPDGSNFTLKIRSTKLEDSAMYFCASSVPKGDTQYFGPGTRLTVL.

This clonotype was seen repeatedly, ten times or more. The chain carries TRBV10-3 and TRBJ2-3; 11 bases align to TRBD2. Per the germline V gene, CDR1 is ENHRY and CDR2 is SYGVKD. CDR3 length: 13 amino acids. V dropped 10 bases and J dropped 6; count of bases not matched to a gene: 6. The CDR3 DNA follows: TGTGCCACCCTAGCGGGAGGATCGGATACGCAGTATTTT. Its protein is CATLAGGSDTQYF.

The table lists this clonotype with many counts. V is TRBV24-1 and J is TRBJ2-1; D might be TRBD1 or TRBD2, each matching 5 bases. V was shortened by 9 bases and J by 2 bases, with 13 bases between the two germline ends. This CDR3 region has 14 residues. CDR1 is KGHDR, CDR2 SFDVKD, per germline. The CDR3 bases are TGTGCCACCGGCCCCGGGACCCCCTACAATGAGCAGTTCTTC. Translation gives CATGPGTPYNEQFF.

This clonotype was detected ten times or more. The chain carries TRBV2 and TRBJ1-2; 7 positions match TRBD1. The CDR3 loop spans 15 amino acids. Trimming took 3 bases from V and 6 from J; bases not matched to a gene: 10. Germline CDR1 SNHLY, CDR2 FYNNEI. CDR3 nucleotide sequence: TGTGCCAGCAGTGATTCTCTCCAGGGGGTCGATGGCTACACCTTC. Residues: CASSDSLQGVDGYTF.

V gene TRBV30 combines with J gene TRBJ2-7; TRBD2 is a possible D gene (6 bases). The CDR3 is made up of 12 amino acids. Trimming removed 5 bases at V and 3 bases at J, with 11 bases between. Per the germline V gene, CDR1 is GTSNPN and CDR2 is SVGIG (reference sequence). CDR3 protein: CAWGDSYYEQYF. CDR3 coding DNA: TGTGCCTGGGGGGACTCTTACTACGAGCAGTACTTC.

In this sample, this clonotype turned up many times. The chain couples TRBV15 to TRBJ2-2; 8 positions match TRBD2. Germline-derived CDR1 and CDR2 are LNHNV and YYDKDF (reference sequence). The CDR3 extends over 16 amino acids. Trimming took 1 base from V and 7 from J; bases not matched to a gene: 8. The CDR3 DNA follows: TGTGCCACCAGCAGAGTCGGCAGCGGGAGAGACGGGGAGCTGTTTTTT. As protein: CATSRVGSGRDGELFF.

This clonotype appeared many times. The V and J genes are TRBV7-9 and TRBJ1-2; D gene uncertain. V lost 4 bases to trimming and J lost 4 bases, with 13 bases between them. CDR1 and CDR2 from the germline V gene are SEHNR and FQNEAQ (reference sequence). This CDR3 comprises 14 residues. The CDR3 region has the DNA TGTGCCAGCAGCTACCTGGGTGTCGGCTATGGCTACACCTTC. It codes for CASSYLGVGYGYTF.

In its sample, this clonotype was seen many times. This chain connects TRBV7-3 to TRBJ2-3; perhaps TRBD2 as D (6 bases). The germline CDR1 and CDR2 sequences are SGHTA and FQGTGA. Trimming left V 5 bases short and J 6 bases short, with 9 bases between. The CDR3 is 12 residues long. The CDR3 reads CASSPTSDTQYF. The CDR3 bases are TGTGCCAGCAGCCCCACTAGCGATACGCAGTATTTT.

Many counts were recorded for this clonotype. J is TRBJ2-3 and V is TRBV3-1; TRBD2 agrees at 10 bases. J was trimmed by 4 bases and V by 4 bases; bases with no gene match: 5. The CDR3 is made up of 15 amino acids. The germline gives CDR1 LGHDT, CDR2 YNNKEL (reference sequence). The CDR3 loop is CASSLGLANADTQYF. The CDR3 bases are TGTGCCAGCAGCCTGGGACTAGCGAACGCAGATACGCAGTATTTT.

This clonotype was picked up many times. The CDR3 spells CASRTITDTQYF. CDR3 sequence (DNA): TGTGCCAGCAGGACGATTACAGATACGCAGTATTTT. This chain links TRBV2 with TRBJ2-3, with D unclear. The CDR3 spans 12 residues. The germline gives CDR1 SNHLY, CDR2 FYNNEI. V lost 6 bases to trimming and J lost 3 bases, with 7 bases between them.

The rearrangement links TRBV5-1 to TRBJ2-5; tentative D call: TRBD1 (5 bases). Trimming pared 0 bases from V and 3 bases from J, leaving 9 bases between. The CDR3 is made up of 14 amino acids. Germline V gene data show CDR1 as SGHRS and CDR2 as YFSETQ. This chain's CDR3 is CASSLAGREETQYF. The DNA of the CDR3 is TGCGCCAGCAGCTTGGCGGGCAGGGAAGAGACCCAGTACTTC.

A note on this clonotype: A much larger clone differs by one base, so this may be a read error. V gene TRBV20-1 combines with J gene TRBJ2-3; weak D call: TRBD2 (6 bases). Germline V gives CDR1 DFQATT, CDR2 SNEGSKA (reference sequence). The CDR3 sequence is 14 residues long. The ends were cut back, 3 bases at V and 7 bases at J, with 17 bases in the middle. CDR3 DNA: TGCAGTGCTAGTTACCAGCGGGCCCCCTATACGCAGTATTTT. It yields the protein CSASYQRAPYTQYF.

This clonotype has ten or more counts. V usage is TRBV2 and J usage is TRBJ1-5; D remains unclear. The CDR3 loop spans 12 amino acids. Trimming removed 6 bases from V and 3 bases from J, with 6 bases in between. CDR1 and CDR2 (germline): SNHLY, FYNNEI. The CDR3 protein is CASRRANQPQHF. In DNA form, the CDR3 reads TGTGCCAGCAGGCGGGCCAATCAGCCCCAGCATTTT.

Only a few counts were recorded for this clonotype. A much bigger clone sits one base away, suggesting this may be a read error. V usage is TRBV5-1 and J usage is TRBJ1-1; no clear D. The germline gives CDR1 SGHRS, CDR2 YFSETQ. Deletions cut 4 bases from V and 7 bases from J, with 14 bases between. The CDR3 is made up of 13 amino acids. The CDR3 is CASSPGSLIEAFF. CDR3 sequence (DNA): TGCGCCAGCAGCCCGGGGAGCCTGATTGAAGCTTTCTTT.

A few counts support this clonotype. V is TRBV19 and J is TRBJ1-4, with D perhaps matching TRBD1 (6 bases). V dropped 5 bases and J dropped 2 bases, with 12 bases sitting between them. The germline gives CDR1 LNHDA, CDR2 SQIVND (reference sequence). There are 15 residues in the CDR3. The CDR3 DNA reads as TGTGCCAGTAGTCTCCGGAGGGGGACTAATGAAAAACTGTTTTTT. It is translated as CASSLRRGTNEKLFF.

This clonotype was detected many times. The chain is built from TRBV30 and TRBJ2-1, with TRBD2 matching 11 bases. The CDR3 extends over 13 amino acids. CDR1 GTSNPN and CDR2 SVGIG come from the germline V gene (reference sequence). V shed 3 bases and J 12 bases; nucleotides not matched to a gene: 7. CDR3 protein: CAWSDGLAGGQFF. Here the CDR3 DNA reads TGTGCCTGGAGCGACGGACTAGCGGGCGGGCAGTTCTTC.

The table lists this clonotype with a few counts. The chain links TRBV9 to TRBJ2-2; no clear D gene. Trimming left V 0 bases short and J 0 bases short, with 21 bases between. The CDR3 has 20 residues. From germline, CDR1 is SGDLS and CDR2 YYNGEE. CDR3 residues: CASSVVGVGGRFSNTGELFF. The CDR3 nucleotides read TGTGCCAGCAGCGTAGTTGGGGTGGGCGGACGTTTTTCGAACACCGGGGAGCTGTTTTTT.

At least ten counts were recorded for this clonotype. The chain has TRBV5-1 and TRBJ2-3, with D maybe TRBD1 (5 bases). This CDR3 has 17 residues. Germline CDR1 is SGHRS and CDR2 is YFSETQ. V shed 1 base and J shed 4 bases, with 19 bases lying between them. CDR3 protein: CASSLSRQIRLPDTQYF. CDR3 nucleotides: TGCGCCAGCAGCTTGAGCAGACAGATCCGGCTGCCAGATACGCAGTATTTT.

At least ten counts were recorded for this clonotype. The rearrangement links TRBV12-3 or TRBV12-4 to TRBJ2-3; TRBD2 is a possible D gene (6 bases). The CDR3 consists of 12 residues. The V and J ends lost 6 bases and 3 bases respectively, with 7 bases between them. The DNA of the CDR3 is TGTGCCAGCAGGGGGGGAACAGATACGCAGTATTTT. It is translated as CASRGGTDTQYF.

This clonotype has a count of ten or more. The chain recombines TRBV3-1 with TRBJ2-2; no definite D call. This CDR3 contains 14 residues. V gave up 1 base and J gave up 7 bases, with 10 bases separating them. Germline CDR1 reads LGHDT; CDR2 reads YNNKEL (reference sequence). The CDR3 nucleotides are TGTGCCAGCAGCCAAGGGACCTACTTCGGGGAGCTGTTTTTT. Amino acids: CASSQGTYFGELFF.

The V call is TRBV28, the J call TRBJ2-5; D gene uncertain. Trimming stripped 5 bases from V and 7 bases from J, with 23 bases between. Germline V gives CDR1 MDHEN, CDR2 SYDVKM. CDR3 length: 16 residues. The CDR3 protein is CASSHPPTGPRLTQYF. CDR3 DNA sequence: TGTGCCAGCAGTCACCCTCCGACGGGCCCCAGGTTGACCCAGTACTTC.

The sample holds many counts of this clonotype. The chain has TRBV28 and TRBJ2-7; 7 bases line up with TRBD1. V trimming: 6 bases; J trimming: 5 bases; junction bases outside the gene matches: 10. The CDR3 sequence is 14 residues long. Per germline, CDR1 MDHEN and CDR2 SYDVKM. CDR3: CASSFEGAHHEQYF. For the CDR3, the DNA is TGTGCCAGCAGCTTCGAGGGGGCTCACCACGAGCAGTACTTC.